A selection of T cell receptor beta chains follows, all from one sample in a study of T cells in Graves' hyperthyroidism and ophthalmopathy. TCRdb reanalysed the multiplex PCR reads using MiXCR and keeps one entry per CDR3 protein. The sample gives a few hundred thousand distinct CDR3 sequences, approximately 17% of which show up once; 35% to 50% is in the top ten. Material for sequencing was blood. The receptor set was obtained from a young man with Graves' ophthalmopathy. CDR3s include the opening cysteine and the closing phenylalanine or tryptophan. The D gene is left open where the match is weak. Size values are once, few and many counts, or a class for expanded clones, and some rows have none.

j_call | clone_size | d_call | v_call | cdr3_nt | cdr3_aa
TRBJ2-5 | many | TRBD2 | TRBV27 | TGTGCCAGCAGTTTAACTGGGGTCGATAGCGGGGGAGGCACCCAGTACTTC | CASSLTGVDSGGGTQYF
TRBJ1-1 | . | . | TRBV5-4 | TGTGCCAGCAGTTCGGGGGTTGGAGTAAACACTGAAGCTTTCTTT | CASSSGVGVNTEAFF
TRBJ2-3 | . | . | TRBV3-1 | TGTGCCAGCAGCTCCGGGGGTGGTTGGGCAGATACGCAGTATTTT | CASSSGGGWADTQYF
TRBJ1-6 | . | TRBD1 | TRBV18 | TGTGCCAGCTCAGACCAACAAACAGGGGGAGAGTCACCCCTCCACTTT | CASSDQQTGGESPLHF
TRBJ2-1 | . | . | TRBV9 | TGTGCCAGCAGCCCCTCTACCCGGGACATGCAGTTCTTC | CASSPSTRDMQFF
TRBJ1-2 | many | . | TRBV6-1 | TGTGCCACTCACGGCTACACCTTC | CATHGYTF
TRBJ2-2 | few | TRBD1 | TRBV24-1 | TGTGCCACCAATCAGGGGGCGACCGGGGAGCTGTTTTTT | CATNQGATGELFF
TRBJ1-4 | few | . | TRBV28 | TGTGCCGGACGGGGGGCAACTAATGAAAAACTGTTTTTT | CAGRGATNEKLFF
TRBJ2-3 | . | TRBD2 | TRBV6-5 | TGTGCCAGCAGTTACCCAGCGGGGGGCGGGGTGGATACGCAGTATTTT | CASSYPAGGGVDTQYF
TRBJ2-1 | many | TRBD1 | TRBV7-2 | TGTGCCAGCAGCACCGACGGGACAGGGCCCTACAATGAGCAGTTCTTC | CASSTDGTGPYNEQFF
TRBJ2-3 | many | . | TRBV20-1 | TGCAGTGCTAGGACCCACTCTAGCACAGATACGCAGTATTTT | CSARTHSSTDTQYF
TRBJ2-1 | . | . | TRBV12-3/TRBV12-4 | TGTGCCAGCAGTTTAGGAGGAGAAAACAATGGGCAGTTCTTC | CASSLGGENNGQFF
TRBJ1-5 | many | . | TRBV18 | TGTGCCAGCTCACTCGGGACACCAAATAGCAATCAGCCCCAGCATTTT | CASSLGTPNSNQPQHF